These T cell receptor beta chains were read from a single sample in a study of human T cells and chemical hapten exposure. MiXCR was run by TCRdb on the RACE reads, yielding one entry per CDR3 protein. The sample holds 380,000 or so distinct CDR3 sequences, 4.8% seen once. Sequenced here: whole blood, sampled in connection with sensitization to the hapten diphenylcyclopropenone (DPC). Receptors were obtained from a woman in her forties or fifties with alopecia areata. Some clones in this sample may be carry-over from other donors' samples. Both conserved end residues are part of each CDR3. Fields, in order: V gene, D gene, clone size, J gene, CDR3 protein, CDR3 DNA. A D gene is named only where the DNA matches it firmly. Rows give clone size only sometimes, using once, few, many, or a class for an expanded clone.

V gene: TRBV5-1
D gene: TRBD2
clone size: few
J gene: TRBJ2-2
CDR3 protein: CASSPSGRMGTGELFF
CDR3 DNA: TGCGCCAGCAGCCCGAGCGGGAGAATGGGCACCGGGGAGCTGTTTTTT

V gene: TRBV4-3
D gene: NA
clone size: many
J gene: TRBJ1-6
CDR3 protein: CASSQDGGYSPLHF
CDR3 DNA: TGCGCCAGCAGCCAAGATGGGGGGTATTCACCCCTCCACTTT

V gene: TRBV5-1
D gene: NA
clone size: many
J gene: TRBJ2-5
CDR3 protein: CASSPGAQETQYF
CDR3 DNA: TGCGCCAGCAGCCCCGGGGCTCAAGAGACCCAGTACTTC

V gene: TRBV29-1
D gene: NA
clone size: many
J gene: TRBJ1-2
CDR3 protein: CSVETGYTF
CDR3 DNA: TGCAGCGTTGAGACCGGCTACACCTTC

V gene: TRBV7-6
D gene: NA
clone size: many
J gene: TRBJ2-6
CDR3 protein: CASSFGSLSGANVLTF
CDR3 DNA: TGTGCCAGCAGCTTCGGGTCCCTTTCTGGGGCCAACGTCCTGACTTTC

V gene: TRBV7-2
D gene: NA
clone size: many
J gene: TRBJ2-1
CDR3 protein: CASSLRAFGGNEQFF
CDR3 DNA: TGTGCCAGCAGCTTAAGAGCGTTTGGGGGGAATGAGCAGTTCTTC

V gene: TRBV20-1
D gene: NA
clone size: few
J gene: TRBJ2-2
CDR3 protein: CSAKIPRGTGELFF
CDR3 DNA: TGCAGTGCTAAGATCCCCCGCGGAACCGGGGAGCTGTTTTTT

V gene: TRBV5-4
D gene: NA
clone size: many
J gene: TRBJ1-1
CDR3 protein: CASSLESNTEAFF
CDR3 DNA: TGTGCCAGCAGCTTGGAGTCGAACACTGAAGCTTTCTTT

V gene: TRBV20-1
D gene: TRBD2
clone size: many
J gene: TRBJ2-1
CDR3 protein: CSARTGLAGDEQFF
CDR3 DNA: TGCAGTGCTAGAACGGGACTAGCGGGGGATGAGCAGTTCTTC

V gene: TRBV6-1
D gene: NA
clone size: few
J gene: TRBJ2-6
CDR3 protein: CASRKPGLQTSGANVLTF
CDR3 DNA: TGTGCCAGCAGGAAACCGGGACTTCAAACCTCTGGGGCCAACGTCCTGACTTTC

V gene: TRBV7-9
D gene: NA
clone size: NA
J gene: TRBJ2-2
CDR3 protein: CASSLGLGWSTANTGELFF
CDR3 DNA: TGTGCCAGCAGCTTAGGTTTGGGATGGTCGACCGCGAACACCGGGGAGCTGTTTTTT

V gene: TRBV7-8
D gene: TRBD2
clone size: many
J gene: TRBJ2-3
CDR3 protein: CASSAGGIGRPTDTQYF
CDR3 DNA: TGTGCCAGCAGCGCAGGCGGGATCGGGAGGCCCACAGATACGCAGTATTTT

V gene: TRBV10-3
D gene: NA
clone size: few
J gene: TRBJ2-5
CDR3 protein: CAISASEGETQYF
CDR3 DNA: TGTGCCATCAGTGCCTCCGAAGGAGAGACCCAGTACTTC

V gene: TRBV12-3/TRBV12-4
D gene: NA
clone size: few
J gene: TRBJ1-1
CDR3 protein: CASSIRVLTEAFF
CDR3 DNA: TGTGCCAGCAGTATCAGGGTTCTTACTGAAGCTTTCTTT

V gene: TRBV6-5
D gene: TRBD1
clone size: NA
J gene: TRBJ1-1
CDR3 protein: CASRSHRGPGTEAFF
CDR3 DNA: TGTGCCAGCAGATCCCACAGGGGCCCTGGGACTGAAGCTTTCTTT

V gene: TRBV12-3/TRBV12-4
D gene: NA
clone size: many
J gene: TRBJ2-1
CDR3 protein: CASSSDWLVSEQFF
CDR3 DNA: TGTGCCAGCAGTTCCGACTGGCTTGTCAGTGAGCAGTTCTTC

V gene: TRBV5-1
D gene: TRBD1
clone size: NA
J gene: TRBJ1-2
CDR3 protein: CASSFRDREGGYTF
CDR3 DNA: TGCGCCAGCAGCTTCCGGGACAGGGAGGGTGGCTACACCTTC

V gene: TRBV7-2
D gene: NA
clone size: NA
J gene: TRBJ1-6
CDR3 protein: CASSLDLGALSPLHF
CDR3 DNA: TGTGCCAGCAGCTTAGATCTGGGGGCGCTTTCACCCCTCCACTTT

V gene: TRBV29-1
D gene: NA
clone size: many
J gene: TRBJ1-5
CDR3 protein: CSVAGYLNQPQHF
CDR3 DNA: TGCAGCGTTGCTGGGTACCTCAATCAGCCCCAGCATTTT

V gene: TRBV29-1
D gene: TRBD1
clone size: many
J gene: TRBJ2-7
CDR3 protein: CSVGAGGFYEQYF
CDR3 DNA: TGCAGCGTTGGGGCAGGGGGTTTCTACGAGCAGTACTTC

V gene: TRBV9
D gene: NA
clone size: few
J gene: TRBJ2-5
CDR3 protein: CASSLSSNQETQYF
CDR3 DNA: TGTGCCAGCAGTCTTTCGAGCAACCAAGAGACCCAGTACTTC

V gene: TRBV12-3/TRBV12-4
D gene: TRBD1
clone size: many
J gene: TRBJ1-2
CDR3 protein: CASSFQGGHGYTF
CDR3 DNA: TGTGCCAGCAGTTTCCAGGGGGGGCATGGCTACACCTTC

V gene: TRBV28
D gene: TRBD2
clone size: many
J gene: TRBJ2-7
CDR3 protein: CASSGGTSGFIRQYF
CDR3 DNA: TGTGCCAGCAGTGGGGGGACTAGCGGGTTTATCCGGCAGTACTTC

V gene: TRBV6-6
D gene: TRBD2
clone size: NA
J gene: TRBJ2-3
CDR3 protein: CASSYAGGPRTDTQYF
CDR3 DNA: TGTGCCAGCAGTTACGCGGGGGGCCCCCGCACAGATACGCAGTATTTT

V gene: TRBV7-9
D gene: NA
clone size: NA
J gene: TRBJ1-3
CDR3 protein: CASNGDIGNTIYF
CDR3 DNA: TGTGCCAGCAACGGGGACATTGGAAACACCATATATTTT

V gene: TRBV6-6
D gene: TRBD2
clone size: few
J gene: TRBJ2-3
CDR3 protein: CASRGLARPSTDTQYF
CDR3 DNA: TGTGCCAGCAGGGGACTAGCGCGCCCTAGCACAGATACGCAGTATTTT

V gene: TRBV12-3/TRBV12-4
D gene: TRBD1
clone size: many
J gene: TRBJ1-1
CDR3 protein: CASGIWTGGLEAFF
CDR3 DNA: TGTGCCAGCGGTATTTGGACAGGGGGCTTGGAAGCTTTCTTT

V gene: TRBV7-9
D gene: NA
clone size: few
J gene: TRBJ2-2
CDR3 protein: CASSLLANTGELFF
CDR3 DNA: TGTGCCAGCAGCTTATTAGCGAACACCGGGGAGCTGTTTTTT

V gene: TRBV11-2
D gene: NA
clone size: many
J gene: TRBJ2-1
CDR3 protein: CASSLGGTIPYNEQFF
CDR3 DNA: TGTGCCAGCAGCTTAGGAGGAACTATCCCCTACAATGAGCAGTTCTTC

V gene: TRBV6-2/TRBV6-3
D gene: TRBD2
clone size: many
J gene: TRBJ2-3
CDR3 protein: CASSYTSSGGHTDTQYF
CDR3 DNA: TGTGCCAGCAGTTACACGTCTAGCGGGGGACACACAGATACGCAGTATTTT

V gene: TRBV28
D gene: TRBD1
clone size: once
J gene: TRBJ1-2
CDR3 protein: CASRLQGSRYGYTF
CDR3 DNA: TGTGCCAGCAGGCTACAGGGGTCTCGGTATGGCTACACCTTC

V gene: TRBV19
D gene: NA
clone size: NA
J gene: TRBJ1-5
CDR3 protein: CASSIASNQPQHF
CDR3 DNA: TGTGCCAGTAGTATAGCTAGCAATCAGCCCCAGCATTTT

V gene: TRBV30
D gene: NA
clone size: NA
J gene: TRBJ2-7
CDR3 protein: CAWQTGRVNEQYF
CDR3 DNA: TGTGCCTGGCAGACAGGGAGGGTCAACGAGCAGTACTTC

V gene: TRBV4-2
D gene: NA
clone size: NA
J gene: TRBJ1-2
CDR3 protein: CASSQENRADYGYTF
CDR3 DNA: TGTGCCAGCAGCCAAGAAAACAGGGCAGACTATGGCTACACCTTC

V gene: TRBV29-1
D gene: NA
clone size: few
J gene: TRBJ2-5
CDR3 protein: CSVANAGKGEETQYF
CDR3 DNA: TGCAGCGTGGCAAATGCAGGGAAGGGGGAAGAGACCCAGTACTTC

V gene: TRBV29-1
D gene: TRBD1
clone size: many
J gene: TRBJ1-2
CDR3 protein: CSVAGGGVNYGYTF
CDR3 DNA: TGCAGCGTGGCAGGGGGGGGCGTCAACTATGGCTACACCTTC

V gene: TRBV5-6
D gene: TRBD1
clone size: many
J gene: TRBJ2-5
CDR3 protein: CASSLTGTGHETQYF
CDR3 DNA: TGTGCCAGCAGCTTAACCGGGACAGGGCATGAGACCCAGTACTTC

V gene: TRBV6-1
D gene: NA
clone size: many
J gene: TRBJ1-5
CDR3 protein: CASSEGGHLPQHF
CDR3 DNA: TGTGCCAGCAGTGAAGGAGGCCACTTGCCCCAGCATTTT

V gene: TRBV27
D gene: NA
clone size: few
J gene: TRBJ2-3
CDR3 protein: CASSSSLTDTQYF
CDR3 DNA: TGTGCCAGCAGTTCGTCACTCACAGATACGCAGTATTTT

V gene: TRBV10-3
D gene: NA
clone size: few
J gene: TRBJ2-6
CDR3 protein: CAISAEQLPSGANVLTF
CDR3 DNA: TGTGCCATCAGTGCGGAACAGCTTCCTTCTGGGGCCAACGTCCTGACTTTC

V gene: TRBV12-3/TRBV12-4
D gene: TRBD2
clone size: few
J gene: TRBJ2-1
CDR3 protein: CASSLATKLAEFEQFF
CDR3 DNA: TGTGCCAGCAGTTTAGCGACAAAACTAGCGGAGTTTGAGCAGTTCTTC

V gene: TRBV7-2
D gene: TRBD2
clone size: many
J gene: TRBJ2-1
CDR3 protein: CASSLGLAGDEQFF
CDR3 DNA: TGTGCCAGCAGCTTGGGACTAGCGGGAGATGAGCAGTTCTTC

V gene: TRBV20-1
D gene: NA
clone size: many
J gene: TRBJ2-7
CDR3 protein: CSASDSGYYSYEQYF
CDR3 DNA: TGCAGTGCTAGCGATAGCGGTTACTACTCCTACGAGCAGTACTTC

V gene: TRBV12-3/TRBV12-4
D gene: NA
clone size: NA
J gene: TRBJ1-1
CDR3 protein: CASSLRGASTEAFF
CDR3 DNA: TGTGCCAGCAGTTTGCGGGGGGCGAGTACTGAAGCTTTCTTT

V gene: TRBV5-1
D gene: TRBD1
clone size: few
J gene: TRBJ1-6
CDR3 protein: CASSSGGVNSYNSPLHF
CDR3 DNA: TGCGCCAGCAGCTCAGGGGGAGTGAACTCCTATAATTCACCCCTCCACTTT

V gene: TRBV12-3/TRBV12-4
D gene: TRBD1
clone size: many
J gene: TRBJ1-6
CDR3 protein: CASSSGQSYSPLHF
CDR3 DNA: TGTGCCAGCAGTTCGGGACAGAGTTATTCACCCCTCCACTTT

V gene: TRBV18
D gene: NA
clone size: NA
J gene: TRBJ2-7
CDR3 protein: CASSVGTVSSYEQYF
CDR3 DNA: TGTGCCAGCTCAGTGGGTACCGTCAGCTCCTACGAGCAGTACTTC

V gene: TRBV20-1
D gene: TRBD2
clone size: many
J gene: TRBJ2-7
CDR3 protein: CSARDPSGYEQYF
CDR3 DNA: TGCAGTGCTAGAGATCCTAGCGGTTACGAGCAGTACTTC

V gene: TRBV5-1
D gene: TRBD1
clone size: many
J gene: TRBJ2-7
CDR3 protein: CASSLTGTGPRRYF
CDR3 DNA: TGCGCCAGCAGCTTAACCGGGACAGGCCCCAGGCGCTACTTC

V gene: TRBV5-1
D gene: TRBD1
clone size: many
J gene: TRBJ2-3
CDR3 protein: CASSSGQGATDTQYF
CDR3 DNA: TGTGCCAGCAGTTCGGGACAGGGGGCCACAGATACGCAGTATTTT

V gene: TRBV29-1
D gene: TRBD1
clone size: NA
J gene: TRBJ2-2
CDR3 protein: CSVLTGGETGELFF
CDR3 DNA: TGCAGCGTGTTGACAGGGGGTGAAACCGGGGAGCTGTTTTTT

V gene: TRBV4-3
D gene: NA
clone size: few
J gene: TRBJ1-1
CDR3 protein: CASSRSARVNTEAFF
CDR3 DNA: TGCGCCAGCAGCCGTTCTGCCAGGGTGAACACTGAAGCTTTCTTT

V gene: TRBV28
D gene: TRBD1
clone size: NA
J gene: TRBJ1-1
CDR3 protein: CASSYRGLFTEAFF
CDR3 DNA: TGTGCCAGCAGTTACAGGGGACTTTTCACTGAAGCTTTCTTT

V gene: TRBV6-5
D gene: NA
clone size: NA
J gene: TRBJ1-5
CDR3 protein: CASRGEFSNQPQHF
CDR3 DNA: TGTGCCAGCAGGGGGGAGTTTAGCAATCAGCCCCAGCATTTT